This T cell receptor (beta chain) is drawn from a study of T cell responses to AZD1222 COVID-19 vaccine. Germline values: CDR1 SGHTA, CDR2 FQGTGA. With V trimmed by 5 bases and J by 5 bases, 9 bases remained unmatched. The CDR3 has 15 residues. Some clones are missing from TCRdb's copy, which holds only in-frame ones; the method was immunoSEQ multiplex PCR. This sample yields 120,000 or so clones, of which 92% are seen a single time; over 0.95% belongs to the top ten. The sequencing here drew on peripheral blood, taken on day 0 of AZD1222 vaccination. This TCR was sampled from an adult in good health. This sequence joins TRBV7-3 and TRBJ1-2, with TRBD1 matching 9 bases. The chain's CDR3 is CASSQDRGLQYGYTF. CDR3 coding DNA: TGTGCCAGCAGCCAGGACAGGGGATTGCAATATGGCTACACCTTC. Together with reference TRBV7-3 and TRBJ1-2, the CDR3 gives the full variable domain: GAGVSQTPSNKVTEKGKYVELRCDPISGHTALYWYRQSLGQGPEFLIYFQGTGAADDSGLPNDRFFAVRPEGSVSTLKIQRTERGDSAVYLCASSQDRGLQYGYTFGSGTRLTVV.